The 5 T cell receptor beta chains presented below share a single source sample, sequenced in a study of shared clonotypes between healthy human individuals. Produced via immunoSEQ multiplex PCR; TCRdb's table is partial and in-frame only. Here the sample spans approximately 480,000 clones, nearly 80% being singletons. What was sequenced was PBMCs. All receptors derive from a woman aged 40 to 50 in good health. Some clones in this sample may be carry-over from other donors' samples.

The chain employs TRBV9 and TRBJ2-1; possibly TRBD2 for D (6 bases). The CDR3 loop spans 15 amino acids. V lost 3 bases and J 5 bases, leaving 15 bases between the germline ends. Per germline, CDR1 SGDLS and CDR2 YYNGEE. CDR3 protein: CASSATSGANNEQFF. The DNA of the CDR3 is TGTGCCAGCAGCGCCACTTCGGGAGCAAACAATGAGCAGTTCTTC.

This clone turned up a few times. The chain links TRBV2 to TRBJ1-1, with 8 positions matching TRBD1. The CDR3 contains 14 residues. CDR1 and CDR2 from the germline V gene are SNHLY and FYNNEI. J gave up 10 bases and V 6 bases, and 13 bases lay outside the gene matches. This CDR3 is CASSPQGAPRGAFF. As DNA, the CDR3 is TGTGCCAGCAGCCCTCAGGGGGCCCCACGAGGAGCTTTCTTT.

The gene calls are TRBV2 and TRBJ2-1; D is ambiguous. Germline loops: CDR1 SNHLY, CDR2 FYNNEI. The CDR3 runs 14 residues. Between the trimmed V and J ends, which lost 6 bases and 0 bases, there was a span of 9 bases. For the CDR3, the DNA is TGTGCCAGCAGGGTTGCAGTCTCCTACAATGAGCAGTTCTTC. Translated: CASRVAVSYNEQFF.

The chain recombines TRBV27 with TRBJ1-1; D gene unclear. The germline CDR1 and CDR2 sequences are MNHEY and SMNVEV (reference sequence). Trimming shortened V by 6 bases and J by 0 bases, and 11 bases separated the two germline ends. The CDR3 runs 14 residues. DNA for the CDR3: TGTGCCAGCAGCCGCCACGGGGTGAACACTGAAGCTTTCTTT. It translates to CASSRHGVNTEAFF.

This rearrangement joins TRBV11-3 to TRBJ2-3; no clear D gene. The DNA end lines up better with TRBJ1-5; the J call may be wrong. The germline V gene has CDR1 SGHNT and CDR2 YENEEA. There are 14 residues in the CDR3. CDR3 bases: TGTGCCAGCAGTAGCGGGAGAGGTACCGATACGCAGCATTTT. This gives the protein CASSSGRGTDTQHF.